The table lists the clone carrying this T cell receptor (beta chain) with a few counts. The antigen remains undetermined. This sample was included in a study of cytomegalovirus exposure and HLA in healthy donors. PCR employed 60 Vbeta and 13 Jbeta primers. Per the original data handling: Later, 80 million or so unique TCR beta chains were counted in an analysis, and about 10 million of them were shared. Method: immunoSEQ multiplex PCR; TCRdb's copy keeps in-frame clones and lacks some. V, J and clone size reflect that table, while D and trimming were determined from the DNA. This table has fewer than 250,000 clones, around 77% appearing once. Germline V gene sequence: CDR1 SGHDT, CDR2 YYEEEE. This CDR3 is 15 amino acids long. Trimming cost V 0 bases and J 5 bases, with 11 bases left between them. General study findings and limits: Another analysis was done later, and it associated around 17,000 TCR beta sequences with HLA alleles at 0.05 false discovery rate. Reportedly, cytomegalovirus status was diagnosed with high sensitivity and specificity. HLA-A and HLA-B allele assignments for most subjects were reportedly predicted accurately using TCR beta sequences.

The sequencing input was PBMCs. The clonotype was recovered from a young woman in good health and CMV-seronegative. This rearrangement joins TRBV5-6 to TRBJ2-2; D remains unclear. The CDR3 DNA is TGTGCCAGCAGCTTGGTGTCTACCCCGACCGGGGAGCTGTTTTTT. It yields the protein CASSLVSTPTGELFF.